Shown below are 10 T cell receptor beta chains from a single sample sequenced in a study of blood T cells in healthy people across ages. Through a sample-barcoded 5' primer and a J-beta primer mix, a second PCR was run for about 6 to 11 cycles. TCRdb ran MiXCR on the 5' RACE reads and lists one entry per CDR3 protein. The sample has hundreds of thousands of distinct CDR3 sequences; approximately 50% are singletons. The sequenced sample was blood. The receptor set was obtained from a man aged 60 to 69 in good health.

The V call is TRBV12-3 or TRBV12-4, the J call TRBJ2-2, with 8 bases matching TRBD1. This CDR3 contains 14 residues. Trimming cost V 7 bases and J 7 bases; bases outside gene matches: 8. CDR3 amino acids: CASNIQGADGELFF. CDR3 nucleotide sequence: TGTGCCAGCAACATCCAGGGGGCGGACGGGGAGCTGTTTTTT.

The chain has TRBV3-1 and TRBJ1-5; no reliable D call. The CDR3 runs 14 residues. V gave up 1 base and J gave up 5 bases, with 9 bases separating them. Per germline, CDR1 LGHDT and CDR2 YNNKEL (reference sequence). The CDR3 spells CASSQVRGDQPQHF. CDR3 DNA sequence: TGTGCCAGCAGCCAAGTGCGGGGAGATCAGCCCCAGCATTTT.

This clonotype has a handful of counts. The genes are TRBV5-1 and TRBJ2-7, with TRBD1 identical over 8 bases. V shed 3 bases, J shed 2 bases, and the junction held 7 bases outside the gene matches. This CDR3 has 15 amino acids. Germline CDR1 SGHRS, CDR2 YFSETQ. CDR3 in amino acids: CASSWTDRAPYEQYF. For the CDR3, the DNA is TGCGCCAGCAGCTGGACGGACAGGGCTCCCTACGAGCAGTACTTC.

With regard to this clonotype: A much larger clone differs by one base, so this may be a read error. The chain couples TRBV7-2 to TRBJ1-5; D is ambiguous. The CDR3 runs to 16 residues. Germline CDR1 is SGHTA and CDR2 is FQGNSA. Between the trimmed V and J ends, which lost 0 bases and 0 bases, there was a span of 9 bases. CDR3 in amino acids: CASSLADSYSNQPQHF. The CDR3 DNA reads TGTGCCAGCAGCTTAGCGGACTCATATAGCAATCAGCCCCAGCATTTT.

This clonotype came up once. The chain couples TRBV6-5 to TRBJ2-5; tentatively, D is TRBD1 or TRBD2 (5 bases each). V shed 0 bases and J shed 1 base, with 9 bases lying between them. Germline V gives CDR1 MNHEY, CDR2 SVGAGI. The CDR3 runs to 15 residues. The CDR3 nucleotides read TGTGCCAGCAGTTACTCGAGGGGATTCCAAGAGACCCAGTACTTC. Protein: CASSYSRGFQETQYF.

The chain has TRBV18 and TRBJ2-1, with 9 bases that match TRBD1. This CDR3 spans 15 amino acids. The ends lost 1 base at V and 9 bases at J; junction bases unmatched: 7. The germline V gene encodes CDR1 KGHSH and CDR2 LQKENI. The CDR3 reads CASSPRTGVAGEQFF. The CDR3 bases are TGTGCCAGCTCACCACGGACAGGGGTTGCGGGTGAGCAGTTCTTC.

This clonotype has just one count. The J gene is TRBJ2-3, the V gene TRBV11-2; D could derive from TRBD1 or TRBD2 (5 bases each). Trimming stripped 6 bases from V and 6 bases from J, with 19 bases between. Germline loops: CDR1 SGHAT, CDR2 FQNNGV. This CDR3 has 15 residues. The CDR3 bases are TGTGCCAGCAGATCTGCCGGGACGTGGAAGGATACGCAGTATTTT. It codes for CASRSAGTWKDTQYF.

V and J are TRBV28 and TRBJ2-3, with D uncertain. CDR1 and CDR2 from the germline V gene are MDHEN and SYDVKM. The CDR3 is 13 amino acids. Trimming shortened V by 5 bases and J by 6 bases, and 12 bases separated the two germline ends. The CDR3: CASSPRLPDTQYF. DNA of the CDR3: TGTGCCAGCAGTCCCCGACTTCCCGATACGCAGTATTTT.

The chain combines TRBV27 with TRBJ2-6, with unresolved D. V was shortened by 6 bases and J by 4 bases, with 7 bases between the two germline ends. This CDR3 contains 13 residues. Germline CDR1 and CDR2: MNHEY and SMNVEV (reference sequence). CDR3 loop: CASRVTGANVLTF. The CDR3 DNA reads as TGTGCCAGCAGGGTCACGGGGGCCAACGTCCTGACTTTC.

This clonotype was recorded a few times. This chain links TRBV29-1 with TRBJ2-1, with D perhaps TRBD1 (5 bases). V was clipped by 3 bases and J by 8 bases, with 14 bases between them. Germline V gene data show CDR1 as SQVTM and CDR2 as ANQGSEA. The CDR3 is made up of 13 amino acids. This CDR3 reads CSVDRQSQDEQFF. The CDR3 coding sequence is TGCAGCGTTGACAGACAGTCCCAAGATGAGCAGTTCTTC.